This T cell receptor (beta chain) is drawn from a study of T cells after yellow fever vaccination. Study at large: SMART-Seq v4 Ultra Low Input prepared the low-cell-number fractions.

There are many counts of this clonotype. Its antigen is still unknown. TCRdb re-called the 5' RACE reads with MiXCR, one entry per CDR3 protein. The table shows fewer than 150,000 distinct CDR3 sequences, with about 7.7% occurring only once. The CDR3 totals 15 residues. Trimming took 4 bases from V and 9 from J; bases not matched to a gene: 7. Germline lookup yields CDR1 MNHEY and CDR2 SVGEGT. Study-level findings and limits: Weaker, the secondary response peaked sooner, at day 5 versus 15. High-abundance clonotypes from the bulk population could contaminate FACS-sorted repertoires.

The chain employs TRBV6-2 or TRBV6-3 and TRBJ2-1; TRBD2 agrees at 12 bases. The sample consisted of CD4+ T cells sorted from PBMCs, taken 5 days after the yellow fever booster vaccination. This clonotype originated in a young man who received the YFV17D yellow fever vaccine. CDR3 in DNA: TGTGCCAGCAGTTTCCCACGACTAGCGGGGGTTGAGCAGTTCTTC. It is translated as CASSFPRLAGVEQFF.